The source of this T cell receptor (beta chain) is a study of cytomegalovirus exposure and HLA in healthy donors. The length of the CDR3 is 15 residues. V dropped 0 bases and J dropped 3 bases, with 14 bases sitting between them. From germline, CDR1 is GTSNPN and CDR2 SVGIG (reference sequence). This PCR relied on a set of 60 Vbeta primers and 13 Jbeta primers. The table came from immunoSEQ multiplex PCR; TCRdb's copy has only in-frame clones and leaves some out. Here the sample table reports 50,000 or so clones. The sample taken for sequencing was PBMCs. The rearrangement uses TRBV30 and TRBJ1-1; D is unresolved. The sequence was obtained from a woman younger than 35 in good health and CMV-seronegative. CDR3 protein: CAWSVPALQDTEAFF. The CDR3 nucleotides are TGTGCCTGGAGTGTACCAGCCCTCCAGGACACTGAAGCTTTCTTT.